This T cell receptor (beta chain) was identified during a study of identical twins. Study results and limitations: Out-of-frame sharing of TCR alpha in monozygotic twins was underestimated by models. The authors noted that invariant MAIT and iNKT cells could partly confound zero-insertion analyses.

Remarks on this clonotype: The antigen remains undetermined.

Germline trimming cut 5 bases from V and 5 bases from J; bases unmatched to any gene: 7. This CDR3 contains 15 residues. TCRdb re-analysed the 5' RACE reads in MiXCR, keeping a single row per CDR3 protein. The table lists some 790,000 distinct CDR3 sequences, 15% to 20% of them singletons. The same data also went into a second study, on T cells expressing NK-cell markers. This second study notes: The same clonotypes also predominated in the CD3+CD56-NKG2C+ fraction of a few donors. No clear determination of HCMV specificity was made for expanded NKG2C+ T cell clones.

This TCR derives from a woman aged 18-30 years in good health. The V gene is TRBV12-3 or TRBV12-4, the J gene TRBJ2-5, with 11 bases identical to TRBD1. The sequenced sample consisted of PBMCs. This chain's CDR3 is CASSLWTGGSETQYF. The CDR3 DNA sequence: TGTGCCAGCAGTCTGTGGACAGGGGGCAGTGAGACCCAGTACTTC.